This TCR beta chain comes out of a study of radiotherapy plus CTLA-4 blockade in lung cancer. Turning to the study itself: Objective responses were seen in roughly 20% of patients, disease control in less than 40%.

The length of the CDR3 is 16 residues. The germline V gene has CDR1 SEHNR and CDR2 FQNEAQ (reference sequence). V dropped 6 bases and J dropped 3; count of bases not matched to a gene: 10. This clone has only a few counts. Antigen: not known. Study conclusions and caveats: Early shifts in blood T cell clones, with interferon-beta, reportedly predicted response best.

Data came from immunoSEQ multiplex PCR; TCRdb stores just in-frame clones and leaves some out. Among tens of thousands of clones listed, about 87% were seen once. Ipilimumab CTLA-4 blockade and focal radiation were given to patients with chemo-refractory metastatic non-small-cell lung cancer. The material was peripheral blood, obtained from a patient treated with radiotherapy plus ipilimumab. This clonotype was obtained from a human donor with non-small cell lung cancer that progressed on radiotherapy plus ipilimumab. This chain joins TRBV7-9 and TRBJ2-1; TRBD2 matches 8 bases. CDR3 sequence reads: CASRPTSGENYNEQFF. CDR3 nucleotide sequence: TGTGCCAGCAGACCTACTAGCGGAGAGAACTACAATGAGCAGTTCTTC.